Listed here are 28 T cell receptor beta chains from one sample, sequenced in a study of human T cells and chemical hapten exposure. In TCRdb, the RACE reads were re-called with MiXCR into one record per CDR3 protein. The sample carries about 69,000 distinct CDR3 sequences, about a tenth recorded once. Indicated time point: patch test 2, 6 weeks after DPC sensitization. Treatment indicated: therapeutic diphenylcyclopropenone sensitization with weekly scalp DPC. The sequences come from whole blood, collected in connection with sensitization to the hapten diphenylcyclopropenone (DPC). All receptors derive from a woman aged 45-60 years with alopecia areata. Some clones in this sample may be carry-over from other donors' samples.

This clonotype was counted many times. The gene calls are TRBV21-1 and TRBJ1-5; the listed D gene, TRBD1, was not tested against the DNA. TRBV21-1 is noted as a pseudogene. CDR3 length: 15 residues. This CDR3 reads CASSLTPDRYQPQHF. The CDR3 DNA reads TGTGCCAGCAGCCTTACCCCGGACAGGTATCAGCCCCAGCATTTT.

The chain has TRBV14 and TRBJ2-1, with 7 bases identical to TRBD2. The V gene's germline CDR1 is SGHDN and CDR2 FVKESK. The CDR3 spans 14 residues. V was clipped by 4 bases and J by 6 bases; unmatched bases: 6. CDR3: CASSRAGAVNEQFF. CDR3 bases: TGTGCCAGCAGCCGGGCGGGAGCCGTCAATGAGCAGTTCTTC.

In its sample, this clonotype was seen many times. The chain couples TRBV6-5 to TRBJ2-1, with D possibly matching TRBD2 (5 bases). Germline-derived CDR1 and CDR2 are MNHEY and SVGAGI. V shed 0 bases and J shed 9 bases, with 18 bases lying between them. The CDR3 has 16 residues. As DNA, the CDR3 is TGTGCCAGCAGTTACTCGAGAGATATCGCGCGGGTTGAGCAGTTCTTC. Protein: CASSYSRDIARVEQFF.

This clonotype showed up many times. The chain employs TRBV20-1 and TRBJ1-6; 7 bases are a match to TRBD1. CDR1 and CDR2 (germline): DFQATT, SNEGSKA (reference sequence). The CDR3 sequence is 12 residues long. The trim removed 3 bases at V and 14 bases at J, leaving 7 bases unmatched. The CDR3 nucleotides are TGCAGTGCTAGGGCGACAGGGAGCACCCTCCACTTT. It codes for CSARATGSTLHF.

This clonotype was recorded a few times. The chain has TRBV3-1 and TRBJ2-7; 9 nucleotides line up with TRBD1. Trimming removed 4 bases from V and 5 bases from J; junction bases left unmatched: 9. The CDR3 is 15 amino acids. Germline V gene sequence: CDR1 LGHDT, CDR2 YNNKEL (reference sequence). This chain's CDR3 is CASSPAGTGHHEQYF. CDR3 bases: TGTGCCAGCAGCCCGGCCGGGACAGGGCACCACGAGCAGTACTTC.

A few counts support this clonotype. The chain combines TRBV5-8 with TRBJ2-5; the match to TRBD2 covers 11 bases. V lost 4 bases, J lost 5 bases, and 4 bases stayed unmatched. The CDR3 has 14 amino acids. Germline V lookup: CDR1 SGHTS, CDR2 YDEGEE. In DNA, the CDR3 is TGTGCCAGCAGCATCTTAGCGGGAGGGGAGACCCAGTACTTC. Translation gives CASSILAGGETQYF.

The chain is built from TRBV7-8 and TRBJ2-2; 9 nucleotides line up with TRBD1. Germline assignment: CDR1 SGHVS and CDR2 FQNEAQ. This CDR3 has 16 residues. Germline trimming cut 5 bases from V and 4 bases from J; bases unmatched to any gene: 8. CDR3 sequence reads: CASSPRTGVTTGELFF. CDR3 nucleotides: TGTGCCAGCAGCCCAAGGACAGGGGTGACCACCGGGGAGCTGTTTTTT.

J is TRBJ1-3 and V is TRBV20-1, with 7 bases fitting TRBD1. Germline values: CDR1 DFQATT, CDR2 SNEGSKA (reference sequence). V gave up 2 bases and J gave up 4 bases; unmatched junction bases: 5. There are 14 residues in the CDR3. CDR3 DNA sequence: TGCAGTGCTAGATCCACGACAGGGGGAAACACCATATATTTT. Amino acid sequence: CSARSTTGGNTIYF.

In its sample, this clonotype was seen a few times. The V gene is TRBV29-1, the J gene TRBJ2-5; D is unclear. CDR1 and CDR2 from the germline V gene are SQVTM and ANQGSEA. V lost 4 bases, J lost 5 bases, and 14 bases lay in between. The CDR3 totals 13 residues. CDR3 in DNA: TGCAGCGTTGCGCCGATTCTGGGGGAGACCCAGTACTTC. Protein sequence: CSVAPILGETQYF.

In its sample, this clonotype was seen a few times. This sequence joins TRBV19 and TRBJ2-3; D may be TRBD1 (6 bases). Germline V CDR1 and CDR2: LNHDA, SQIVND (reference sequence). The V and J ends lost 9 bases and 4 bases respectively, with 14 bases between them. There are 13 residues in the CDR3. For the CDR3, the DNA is TGTGCCAGCCGCCCCCGGACAGCAGATACGCAGTATTTT. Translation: CASRPRTADTQYF.

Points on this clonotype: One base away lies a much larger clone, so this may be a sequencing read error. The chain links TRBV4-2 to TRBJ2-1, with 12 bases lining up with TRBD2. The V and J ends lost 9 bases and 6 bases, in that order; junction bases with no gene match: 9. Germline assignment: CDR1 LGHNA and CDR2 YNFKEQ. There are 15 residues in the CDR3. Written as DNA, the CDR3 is TGTGCCAGAGGCCGACTAGCGGGAGTAGGCAATGAGCAGTTCTTC. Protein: CARGRLAGVGNEQFF.

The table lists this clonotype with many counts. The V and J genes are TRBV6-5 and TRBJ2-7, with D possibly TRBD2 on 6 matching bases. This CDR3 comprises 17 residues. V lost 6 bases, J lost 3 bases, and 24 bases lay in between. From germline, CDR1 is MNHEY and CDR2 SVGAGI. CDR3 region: CASSRRASPGGVYEQYF. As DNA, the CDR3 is TGTGCCAGCAGCCGGAGGGCCTCCCCTGGGGGAGTCTACGAGCAGTACTTC.

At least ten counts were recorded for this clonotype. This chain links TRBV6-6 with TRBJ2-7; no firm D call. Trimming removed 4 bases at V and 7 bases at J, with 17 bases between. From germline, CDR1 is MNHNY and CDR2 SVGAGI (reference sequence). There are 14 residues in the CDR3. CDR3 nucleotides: TGTGCCAGCAGTTTGGGCACTCCGAGCAAGGAGCAGTACTTC. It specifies CASSLGTPSKEQYF.

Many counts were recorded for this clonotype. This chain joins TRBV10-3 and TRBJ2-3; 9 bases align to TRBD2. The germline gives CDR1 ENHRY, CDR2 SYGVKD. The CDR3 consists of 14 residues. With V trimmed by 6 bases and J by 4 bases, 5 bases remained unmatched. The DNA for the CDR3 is TGTGCCATCAGCGTAGCGGGAGTGCCAGATACGCAGTATTTT. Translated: CAISVAGVPDTQYF.

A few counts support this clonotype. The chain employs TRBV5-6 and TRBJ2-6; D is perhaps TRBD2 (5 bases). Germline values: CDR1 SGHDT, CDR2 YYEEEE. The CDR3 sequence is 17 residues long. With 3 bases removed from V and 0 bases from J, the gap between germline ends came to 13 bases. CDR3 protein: CASSWEGLNSGANVLTF. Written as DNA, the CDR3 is TGTGCCAGCAGCTGGGAAGGACTGAACTCTGGGGCCAACGTCCTGACTTTC.

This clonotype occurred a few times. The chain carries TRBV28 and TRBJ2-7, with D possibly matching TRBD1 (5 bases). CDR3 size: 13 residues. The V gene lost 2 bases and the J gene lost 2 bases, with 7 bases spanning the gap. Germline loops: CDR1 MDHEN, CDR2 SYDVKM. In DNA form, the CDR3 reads TGTGCCAGCAGTTTACCAGGGACCTACGAGCAGTACTTC. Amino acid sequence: CASSLPGTYEQYF.

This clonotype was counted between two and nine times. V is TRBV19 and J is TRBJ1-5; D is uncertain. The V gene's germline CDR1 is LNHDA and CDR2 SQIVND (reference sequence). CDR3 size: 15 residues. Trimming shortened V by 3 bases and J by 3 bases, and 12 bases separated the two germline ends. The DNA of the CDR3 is TGTGCCAGTAGTATCAACAGAGCTACCAATCAGCCCCAGCATTTT. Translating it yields CASSINRATNQPQHF.

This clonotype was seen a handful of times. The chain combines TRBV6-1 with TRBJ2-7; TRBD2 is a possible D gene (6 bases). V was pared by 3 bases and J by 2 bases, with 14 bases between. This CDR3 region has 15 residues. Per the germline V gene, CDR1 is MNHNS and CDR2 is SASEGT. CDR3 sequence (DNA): TGTGCCAGCAGTGATTTGGGACTTCCAACCTACGAGCAGTACTTC. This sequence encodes CASSDLGLPTYEQYF.

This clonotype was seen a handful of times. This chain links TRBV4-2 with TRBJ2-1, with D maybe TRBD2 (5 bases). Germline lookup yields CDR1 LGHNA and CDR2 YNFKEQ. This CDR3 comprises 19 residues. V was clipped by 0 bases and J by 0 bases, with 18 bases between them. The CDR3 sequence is CASSQELMWSGGSYNEQFF. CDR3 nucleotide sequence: TGTGCCAGCAGCCAAGAACTCATGTGGAGCGGAGGCTCCTACAATGAGCAGTTCTTC.

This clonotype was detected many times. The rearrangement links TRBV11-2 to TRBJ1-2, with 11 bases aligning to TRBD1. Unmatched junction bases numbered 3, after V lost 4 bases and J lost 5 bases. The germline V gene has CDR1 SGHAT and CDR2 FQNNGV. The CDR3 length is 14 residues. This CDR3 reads CASSYGTGGYGYTF. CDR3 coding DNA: TGTGCCAGCAGCTATGGGACAGGGGGTTATGGCTACACCTTC.

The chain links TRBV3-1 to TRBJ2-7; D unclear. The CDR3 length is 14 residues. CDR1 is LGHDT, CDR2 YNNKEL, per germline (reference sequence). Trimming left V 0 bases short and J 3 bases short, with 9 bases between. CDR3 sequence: CASSQERIYYEQYF. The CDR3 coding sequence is TGTGCCAGCAGCCAAGAACGGATTTACTACGAGCAGTACTTC.

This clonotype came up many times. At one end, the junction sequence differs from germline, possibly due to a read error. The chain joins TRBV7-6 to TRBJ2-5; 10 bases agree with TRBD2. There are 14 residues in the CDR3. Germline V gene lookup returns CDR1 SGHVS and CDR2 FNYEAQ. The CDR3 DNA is TGTGCCAGCAGCTTAGGGAGCGGGAGGGCCGGTACGAACTTC. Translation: CASSLGSGRAGTNF.

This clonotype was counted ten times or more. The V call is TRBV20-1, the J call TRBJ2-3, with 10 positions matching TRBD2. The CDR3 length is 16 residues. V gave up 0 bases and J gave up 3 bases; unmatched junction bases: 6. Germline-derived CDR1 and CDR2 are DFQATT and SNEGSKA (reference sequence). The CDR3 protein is CSARDVGSGRTDTQYF. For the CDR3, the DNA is TGCAGTGCTAGAGACGTGGGTAGCGGGAGGACAGATACGCAGTATTTT.

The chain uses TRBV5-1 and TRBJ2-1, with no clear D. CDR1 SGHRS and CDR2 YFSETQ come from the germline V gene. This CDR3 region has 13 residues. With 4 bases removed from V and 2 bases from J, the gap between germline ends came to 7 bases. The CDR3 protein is CASSALAYNEQFF. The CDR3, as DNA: TGCGCCAGCAGCGCGTTAGCCTACAATGAGCAGTTCTTC. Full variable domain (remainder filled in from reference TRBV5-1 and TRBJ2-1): KAGVTQTPRYLIKTRGQQVTLSCSPISGHRSVSWYQQTPGQGLQFLFEYFSETQRNKGNFPGRFSGRQFSNSRSEMNVSTLELGDSALYLCASSALAYNEQFFGPGTRLTVL.

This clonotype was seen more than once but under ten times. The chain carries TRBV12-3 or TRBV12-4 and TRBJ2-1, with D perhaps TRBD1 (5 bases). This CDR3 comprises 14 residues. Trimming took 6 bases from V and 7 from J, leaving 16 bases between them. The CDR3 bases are TGTGCCAGCAGGCCGACAGTCCCGATTAATGAGCAGTTCTTC. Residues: CASRPTVPINEQFF.

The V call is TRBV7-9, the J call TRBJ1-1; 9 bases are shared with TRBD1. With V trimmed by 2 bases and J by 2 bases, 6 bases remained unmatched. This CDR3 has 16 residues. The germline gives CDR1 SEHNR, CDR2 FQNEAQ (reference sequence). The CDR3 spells CASSLRGQGPNTEAFF. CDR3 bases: TGTGCCAGCAGCTTACGAGGACAGGGGCCCAACACTGAAGCTTTCTTT.

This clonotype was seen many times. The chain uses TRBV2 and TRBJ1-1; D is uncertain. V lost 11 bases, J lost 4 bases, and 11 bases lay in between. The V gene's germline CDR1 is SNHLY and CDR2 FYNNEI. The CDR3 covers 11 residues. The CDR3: CAAGRPTEAFF. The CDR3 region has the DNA TGTGCCGCCGGCAGACCCACTGAAGCTTTCTTT.

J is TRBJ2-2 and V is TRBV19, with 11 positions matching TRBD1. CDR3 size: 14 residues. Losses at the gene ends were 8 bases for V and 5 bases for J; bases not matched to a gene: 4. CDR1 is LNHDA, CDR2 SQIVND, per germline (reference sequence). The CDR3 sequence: CASSGTGGTGELFF. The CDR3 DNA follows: TGTGCCAGTTCCGGGACAGGGGGGACCGGGGAGCTGTTTTTT. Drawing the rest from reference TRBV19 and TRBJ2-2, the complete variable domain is DGGITQSPKYLFRKEGQNVTLSCEQNLNHDAMYWYRQDPGQGLRLIYYSQIVNDFQKGDIAEGYSVSREKKESFPLTVTSAQKNPTAFYLCASSGTGGTGELFFGEGSRLTVL.